This TCR beta chain was identified in a study of cytotoxic CD8 clonotypes in ibrutinib-treated CLL. Study-level results: There were differences in sampling times between sustained-remission and progressing patients.

The germline gives CDR1 MGHRA, CDR2 YSYEKL. The CDR3 consists of 15 residues. With 5 bases clipped from V and 5 bases from J, the junction kept 6 bases outside the gene matches. A word on this clone: What it recognizes is unknown.

With sequencing, the targeted depth ranged from 1 in 200,000 to 1 in 1 million T cells. Generated by immunoSEQ multiplex PCR, the TCRdb table keeps only in-frame clones and is missing some. This table has around 310,000 clones, approximately 80% appearing once. V and J are TRBV4-1 and TRBJ2-1; TRBD2 matches 10 bases. The material was PBMCs, obtained before ibrutinib treatment. The source of this sequence is a human donor with chronic lymphocytic leukemia. This CDR3 is CASSDSGRPHNEQFF. Written as DNA, the CDR3 is TGCGCCAGCAGCGATAGCGGGAGGCCCCACAATGAGCAGTTCTTC.